This is a list of T cell receptor beta chains from one sample in a study of human T cells and chemical hapten exposure. TCRdb re-called the RACE reads with MiXCR, one entry per CDR3 protein. The table shows 95,000 to 150,000 distinct CDR3 sequences, with about 13% occurring only once. Here the sequenced sample was whole blood, taken in connection with sensitization to the hapten diphenylcyclopropenone (DPC). These receptor sequences come from a woman between 18 and 30 years old with alopecia areata. Some clones in this sample may be carry-over from other donors' samples. CDR3s include the opening cysteine and the closing phenylalanine or tryptophan. The order of the fields is D gene, clone size, J gene, V gene, CDR3 DNA, CDR3 protein. D genes are given only for firm matches. Size is stated for part of the rows, as once, few or many counts, or as a class when the clone is expanded.

d_call: .; clone_size: many; j_call: TRBJ2-5; v_call: TRBV6-2/TRBV6-3; cdr3_nt: TGTGCCAGCAGTTACGGAGAGACCCAGTACTTC; cdr3_aa: CASSYGETQYF
d_call: TRBD2; clone_size: many; j_call: TRBJ2-3; v_call: TRBV29-1; cdr3_nt: TGCAGCGTTGGCCCCCCAAGCGGGGGGCCCGCAGATACGCAGTATTTT; cdr3_aa: CSVGPPSGGPADTQYF
d_call: TRBD2; clone_size: few; j_call: TRBJ2-3; v_call: TRBV2; cdr3_nt: TGTGCCAGCGCGCGGAGGAGCGGGGGGGATGGAAGCACAGATACGCAGTATTTT; cdr3_aa: CASARRSGGDGSTDTQYF
d_call: TRBD1; clone_size: .; j_call: TRBJ2-3; v_call: TRBV2; cdr3_nt: TGTGCCAGCAGGTCACAGGGGGCGACAGATACGCAGTATTTT; cdr3_aa: CASRSQGATDTQYF
d_call: .; clone_size: few; j_call: TRBJ1-1; v_call: TRBV2; cdr3_nt: TGTGCCAGCAGCGGCACTGGTACGAGTGCTTTCTTT; cdr3_aa: CASSGTGTSAFF
d_call: TRBD1; clone_size: .; j_call: TRBJ1-2; v_call: TRBV20-1; cdr3_nt: TGCAGTGCTAGAGGGCGGACAGGGGGAGCCTATGGCTACACCTTC; cdr3_aa: CSARGRTGGAYGYTF
d_call: .; clone_size: few; j_call: TRBJ2-1; v_call: TRBV29-1; cdr3_nt: TGCAGCGTTGGGGCAGGGGCTCGTAATGAGCAGTTCTTC; cdr3_aa: CSVGAGARNEQFF
d_call: .; clone_size: few; j_call: TRBJ2-7; v_call: TRBV7-2; cdr3_nt: TGTGCCAGCAGCCCGCGGACAAAGTACTCCTACGAGCAGTACTTC; cdr3_aa: CASSPRTKYSYEQYF
d_call: .; clone_size: .; j_call: TRBJ2-3; v_call: TRBV20-1; cdr3_nt: TGCAGTGCTAGAGAAGGGTGGTCTTCCACAGATACGCAGTATTTT; cdr3_aa: CSAREGWSSTDTQYF
d_call: .; clone_size: few; j_call: TRBJ2-1; v_call: TRBV2; cdr3_nt: TGTGCCAGCAGTGTAAGGGGGGCCTACAATGAGCAGTTCTTC; cdr3_aa: CASSVRGAYNEQFF
d_call: .; clone_size: few; j_call: TRBJ2-2; v_call: TRBV11-2; cdr3_nt: TGTGCCAGCCCCGGACACAAAAGCAGGTCCGGGGAGCTGTTTTTT; cdr3_aa: CASPGHKSRSGELFF
d_call: TRBD1; clone_size: few; j_call: TRBJ1-5; v_call: TRBV29-1; cdr3_nt: TGCAGCGTTTCTTCGGGGACAGGGTTTAGCAATCAGCCCCAGCATTTT; cdr3_aa: CSVSSGTGFSNQPQHF
d_call: TRBD2; clone_size: few; j_call: TRBJ2-1; v_call: TRBV2; cdr3_nt: TGTGCCAGCAGTCCATTCGCGGGGGGGCTTGATGAGCAGTTCTTC; cdr3_aa: CASSPFAGGLDEQFF
d_call: .; clone_size: few; j_call: TRBJ2-1; v_call: TRBV3-1; cdr3_nt: TGTGCCAGCAGCCAAGATGGATCTCAGTTCTTC; cdr3_aa: CASSQDGSQFF
d_call: .; clone_size: few; j_call: TRBJ1-6; v_call: TRBV3-1; cdr3_nt: TGTGCCAGCAGCCTGTCGCCGGAGCAGGCCGAGAGCTCCTATAATTCACCCCTCCACTTT; cdr3_aa: CASSLSPEQAESSYNSPLHF
d_call: .; clone_size: many; j_call: TRBJ2-7; v_call: TRBV12-3/TRBV12-4; cdr3_nt: TGTGCCAGCAGTTCTCAGGGGATCACTACGAGCGAGCAGTACTTC; cdr3_aa: CASSSQGITTSEQYF
d_call: .; clone_size: .; j_call: TRBJ2-2; v_call: TRBV29-1; cdr3_nt: TGCAGCGTCGGTTTCCCCGGGGAGCTGTTTTTT; cdr3_aa: CSVGFPGELFF
d_call: TRBD1; clone_size: .; j_call: TRBJ2-7; v_call: TRBV20-1; cdr3_nt: TGCAGTGCTATCCCGGGACAGGGGAATGACGAGCAGTACTTC; cdr3_aa: CSAIPGQGNDEQYF
d_call: .; clone_size: many; j_call: TRBJ1-4; v_call: TRBV9; cdr3_nt: TGTGCCAGCAGCGCTGGGGACGGTAATGAAAAACTGTTTTTT; cdr3_aa: CASSAGDGNEKLFF
d_call: .; clone_size: .; j_call: TRBJ1-1; v_call: TRBV7-9; cdr3_nt: TGTACCAGCAGCTTAGCCGGCCAGACTGAAGCTTTCTTT; cdr3_aa: CTSSLAGQTEAFF
d_call: .; clone_size: many; j_call: TRBJ1-1; v_call: TRBV12-3/TRBV12-4; cdr3_nt: TGTGCCAGCAGTTTCGGCACCCTGAACACTGAAGCTTTCTTT; cdr3_aa: CASSFGTLNTEAFF
d_call: .; clone_size: many; j_call: TRBJ2-7; v_call: TRBV7-2; cdr3_nt: TGTGCCAGCAGTCCACAAGCCTACGAGCAGTACTTC; cdr3_aa: CASSPQAYEQYF
d_call: .; clone_size: many; j_call: TRBJ2-7; v_call: TRBV7-2; cdr3_nt: TGTGCCAGCAGCTTTGGGGGCTCCCGCTCCTACGAGCAGTACTTC; cdr3_aa: CASSFGGSRSYEQYF
d_call: .; clone_size: many; j_call: TRBJ2-6; v_call: TRBV12-3/TRBV12-4; cdr3_nt: TGTGCCAGCAGTTTCCCAGGGGCTGGGGCCAACGTCCTGACTTTC; cdr3_aa: CASSFPGAGANVLTF
d_call: TRBD1; clone_size: many; j_call: TRBJ2-7; v_call: TRBV10-3; cdr3_nt: TGTGCCATCGCATCCGGGACAGCCTCCTACGAGCAGTACTTC; cdr3_aa: CAIASGTASYEQYF
d_call: TRBD2; clone_size: .; j_call: TRBJ2-7; v_call: TRBV18; cdr3_nt: TGTGCCAGCTCACCACCGGTAGCGGGGGGCCAATCTTACGAGCAGTACTTC; cdr3_aa: CASSPPVAGGQSYEQYF
d_call: .; clone_size: .; j_call: TRBJ1-1; v_call: TRBV2; cdr3_nt: TGTGCCAGCAGCGCCGGAGGGGGGGCTGAAGCTTTCTTT; cdr3_aa: CASSAGGGAEAFF
d_call: .; clone_size: .; j_call: TRBJ1-1; v_call: TRBV6-8; cdr3_nt: TGTGCCAGCAGCCCTGCAGAGAACACTGAAGCTTTCTTT; cdr3_aa: CASSPAENTEAFF
d_call: .; clone_size: many; j_call: TRBJ2-5; v_call: TRBV20-1; cdr3_nt: TGCAGTGCTAGAGATTTTGTCAGGGCCGAGACCCAGTACTTC; cdr3_aa: CSARDFVRAETQYF
d_call: .; clone_size: many; j_call: TRBJ2-7; v_call: TRBV11-2; cdr3_nt: TGTGCCAGCAGCACCAACTACGAGCAGTACTTC; cdr3_aa: CASSTNYEQYF
d_call: .; clone_size: few; j_call: TRBJ1-1; v_call: TRBV29-1; cdr3_nt: TGCAGCGTCCGGGCACGGATGAACACTGAAGCTTTCTTT; cdr3_aa: CSVRARMNTEAFF
d_call: .; clone_size: few; j_call: TRBJ2-7; v_call: TRBV27; cdr3_nt: TGTGCCAGCAGCTCCGGGGGCCGGGGTACAACGGACGAGCAGTACTTC; cdr3_aa: CASSSGGRGTTDEQYF